These 28 T cell receptor beta chains originate from one sample sequenced in a study of Ad26.COV2.S vaccination and SARS-CoV-2 variants. Treatment given: around 19 received Ad26.COV2.S at low or high dose, single or two shots; about 5 received placebo; per-sample allocation not given. The study sampled participants on day 63 after the first vaccine or placebo injection. Data came from immunoSEQ multiplex PCR; TCRdb stores just in-frame clones and leaves some out. The sample contains hundreds of thousands of clones, roughly 90% of which appear only once. Sequenced material: peripheral blood, taken in a trial of Ad26.COV2.S vaccine versus placebo. The receptors originated from a person aged 18-60 years who received the Ad26.COV2.S COVID-19 vaccine or a placebo.

The CDR3, as DNA: TGTGCCAGCAGCTTGTCAATTGGAGACAACTATGGCTACACCTTC. This translates into CASSLSIGDNYGYTF. This chain joins TRBV5-4 and TRBJ1-2; D unclear. The CDR3 contains 15 residues. From germline, CDR1 is SGHNT and CDR2 YYREEE (reference sequence). With 1 base removed from V and 2 bases from J, the gap between germline ends came to 12 bases.

This clone appeared a single time. The rearrangement joins TRBV5-8 to TRBJ2-5, with TRBD1 matching over 9 bases. Trimming cost V 2 bases and J 3 bases; bases outside gene matches: 8. The CDR3 extends over 16 amino acids. Germline CDR1 and CDR2: SGHTS and YDEGEE. The CDR3 protein is CASSFGQGQRKETQYF. The CDR3 DNA reads as TGTGCCAGCAGCTTCGGACAGGGGCAAAGGAAAGAGACCCAGTACTTC. Based on the CDR3 plus reference TRBV5-8 and TRBJ2-5, the full variable domain is EAGVTQSPTHLIKTRGQQATLRCSPISGHTSVYWYQQALGLGLQFLLWYDEGEERNRGNFPPRFSGRQFPNYSSELNVNALELEDSALYLCASSFGQGQRKETQYFGPGTRLLVL.

This clone has a handful of counts. V gene TRBV27 combines with J gene TRBJ1-1; D not certain. The germline V gene encodes CDR1 MNHEY and CDR2 SMNVEV (reference sequence). V lost 6 bases to trimming and J lost 4 bases, with 15 bases between them. The CDR3 spans 14 residues. This chain's CDR3 is CASRSGGFFTEAFF. CDR3 bases: TGTGCCAGCAGATCGGGCGGGTTTTTCACTGAAGCTTTCTTT.

This sequence joins TRBV3-1 (or the pseudogene TRBV3-2) and TRBJ2-3, with 7 nucleotides matching TRBD1. From germline, CDR1 is LGHDT and CDR2 YNNKEL (reference sequence). The ends lost 4 bases at V and 1 base at J; junction bases unmatched: 2. There are 14 residues in the CDR3. The CDR3 loop reads CASSPGQGTDTQYF. As DNA, the CDR3 is TGTGCCAGCAGCCCCGGACAGGGCACAGATACGCAGTATTTT.

This chain connects TRBV6-1 to TRBJ1-3, with no clear D. This CDR3 has 15 amino acids. Germline CDR1 MNHNS, CDR2 SASEGT. V was clipped by 2 bases and J by 3 bases, with 11 bases between them. The CDR3 DNA follows: TGTGCCAGCAGTGAAATCGACTTCTTTGGAAACACCATATATTTT. This sequence encodes CASSEIDFFGNTIYF.

J is TRBJ2-2 and V is TRBV18; D uncertain. Trimming removed 6 bases at V and 2 bases at J, with 16 bases between. Per germline, CDR1 KGHSH and CDR2 LQKENI. The CDR3 is 16 residues long. The DNA for the CDR3 is TGTGCCAGCTCGCCTAGATACCTAGGCAACACCGGGGAGCTGTTTTTT. Amino acid sequence: CASSPRYLGNTGELFF.

The chain employs TRBV5-1 and TRBJ2-2; 9 nucleotides align to TRBD2. The CDR3 has 17 amino acids. The germline CDR1 and CDR2 sequences are SGHRS and YFSETQ. Trimming at V came to 3 bases and at J to 0 bases, leaving 6 bases not matched to a gene. CDR3 protein: CASSSVPSGANTGELFF. CDR3 sequence (DNA): TGCGCCAGCAGCTCGGTGCCTAGCGGGGCGAACACCGGGGAGCTGTTTTTT.

The chain couples TRBV6-5 to TRBJ1-3, with 9 bases that match TRBD1. V lost 6 bases and J lost 2; bases outside the gene matches: 5. Per germline, CDR1 MNHEY and CDR2 SVGAGI. The CDR3 runs to 15 residues. In nucleotides, the CDR3 is TGTGCCAGCAGGAAAGGGGACAGGGCTGGAAACACCATATATTTT. Amino acids: CASRKGDRAGNTIYF.

The chain recombines TRBV13 with TRBJ2-7; TRBD1 matches at 9 bases. Germline CDR1 reads PRHDT; CDR2 reads FYEKMQ (reference sequence). V lost 5 bases and J lost 3; bases outside the gene matches: 5. The CDR3 spans 14 residues. In DNA, the CDR3 is TGTGCCAGCAGCGTCCGGGACAGGGACTACGAGCAGTACTTC. It specifies CASSVRDRDYEQYF.

This rearrangement joins TRBV7-8 to TRBJ1-5, with a weak D call TRBD1 (6 bases). CDR1 and CDR2 from the germline V gene are SGHVS and FQNEAQ. V lost 4 bases to trimming and J lost 2 bases, with 18 bases between them. This CDR3 is built from 17 residues. CDR3 region: CASSSGTPPRGNQPQHF. CDR3 nucleotides: TGTGCCAGCAGCTCTGGGACACCTCCCCGAGGCAATCAGCCCCAGCATTTT.

J is TRBJ1-2 and V is TRBV10-3; 8 bases line up with TRBD1. The V segment lost 6 bases and the J segment 5 bases; nucleotides outside the gene matches: 11. Germline V lookup: CDR1 ENHRY, CDR2 SYGVKD. The CDR3 length is 15 residues. In DNA form, the CDR3 reads TGTGCCATCAGGCCTGACAGGGGACGACATTATGGCTACACCTTC. This gives the protein CAIRPDRGRHYGYTF.

The chain carries TRBV27 and TRBJ2-7; possible D gene TRBD2, 5 bases. In germline, CDR1 is MNHEY, CDR2 SMNVEV (reference sequence). Trimming removed 4 bases from V and 6 bases from J, with 13 bases in between. This CDR3 has 13 amino acids. CDR3 coding DNA: TGTGCCAGCAGTTCCTGGAGCGGCCTCGAGCAGTACTTC. It specifies CASSSWSGLEQYF.

The V and J genes are TRBV29-1 and TRBJ1-1; no firm D call. Germline lookup yields CDR1 SQVTM and CDR2 ANQGSEA. This CDR3 comprises 16 residues. V was cut by 7 bases and J by 0 bases, with 21 bases left in between. The CDR3 sequence: CSARYGSENLNTEAFF. Written as DNA, the CDR3 is TGCAGCGCCAGATACGGGTCAGAGAACTTGAACACTGAAGCTTTCTTT.

This clone was picked up one time. The J gene is TRBJ2-7, the V gene TRBV9; no firm D call. The V end lost 0 bases, the J end lost 4 bases, and 8 bases lay between the germline ends. This CDR3 is built from 13 residues. The germline gives CDR1 SGDLS, CDR2 YYNGEE. Here the CDR3 reads CASSVGIGYEQYF. The CDR3 DNA sequence: TGTGCCAGCAGCGTAGGGATCGGGTACGAGCAGTACTTC.

V and J are TRBV6-2 or TRBV6-3 and TRBJ1-4; D might be TRBD1 (6 bases). Germline CDR1 and CDR2: MNHEY and SVGEGT. The CDR3 is made up of 17 amino acids. Trimming cost V 2 bases and J 7 bases, with 20 bases left between them. The DNA of the CDR3 is TGTGCCAGCAGTTACCCCCCAGGGGAGGGAGGCGGTGAAAAACTGTTTTTT. Amino acid sequence: CASSYPPGEGGGEKLFF.

This clone has more than one count but fewer than ten. The CDR3 DNA sequence: TGTGCCAGCAGCTTTGGTGGGGGGGCGGACACCGGGGAGCTGTTTTTT. As protein: CASSFGGGADTGELFF. This sequence joins TRBV7-2 and TRBJ2-2; D may be TRBD2 (7 bases). Between the trimmed V and J ends, which lost 3 bases and 3 bases, there was a span of 14 bases. CDR3 size: 16 residues. Germline V gene data show CDR1 as SGHTA and CDR2 as FQGNSA.

The chain employs TRBV28 and TRBJ1-5; TRBD1 matches 10 bases. With V trimmed by 7 bases and J by 7 bases, 13 bases remained unmatched. The CDR3 has 16 amino acids. Germline CDR1 and CDR2: MDHEN and SYDVKM. Written as DNA, the CDR3 is TGTGCCAGCACCCGCGGGACAGGGGAAAACTCGCAGCCCCAGCATTTT. This encodes CASTRGTGENSQPQHF.

The chain uses TRBV7-9 and TRBJ1-4; D possibly corresponds to TRBD1 (5 bases). V lost 4 bases and J 0 bases, leaving 15 bases between the germline ends. This CDR3 contains 17 residues. Per the germline V gene, CDR1 is SEHNR and CDR2 is FQNEAQ (reference sequence). The CDR3 sequence: CASSYRSGLATNEKLFF. For the CDR3, the DNA is TGTGCCAGCAGCTACAGGTCAGGGCTCGCAACTAATGAAAAACTGTTTTTT. The full variable domain, its missing parts supplied by reference TRBV7-9 and TRBJ1-4, is DTGVSQNPRHKITKRGQNVTFRCDPISEHNRLYWYRQTLGQGPEFLTYFQNEAQLEKSRLLSDRFSAERPKGSFSTLEIQRTEQGDSAMYLCASSYRSGLATNEKLFFGSGTQLSVL.

J is TRBJ2-7 and V is TRBV29-1; TRBD2 agrees at 12 bases. Germline assignment: CDR1 SQVTM and CDR2 ANQGSEA. This CDR3 region has 13 residues. V dropped 7 bases and J dropped 5; count of bases not matched to a gene: 6. The CDR3 bases are TGCAGCGCTACGACTAGCGGGAGAAACGAGCAGTACTTC. Encoded protein: CSATTSGRNEQYF.

V and J are TRBV30 and TRBJ2-7; TRBD2 matches 11 bases. The germline gives CDR1 GTSNPN, CDR2 SVGIG (reference sequence). CDR3 length: 13 residues. The V segment lost 4 bases and the J segment 2 bases; nucleotides outside the gene matches: 1. The CDR3 DNA is TGTGCCTGGAAACTAGCGGGAGCCTACGAGCAGTACTTC. Translation gives CAWKLAGAYEQYF.

This clone was counted between two and nine times. This chain connects TRBV29-1 to TRBJ1-2; tentative D call: TRBD1 (5 bases). Trimming stripped 5 bases from V and 0 bases from J, with 13 bases between. The CDR3 loop spans 14 amino acids. Germline V lookup: CDR1 SQVTM, CDR2 ANQGSEA. CDR3 residues: CSVHSRVANYGYTF. In nucleotides, the CDR3 is TGCAGCGTTCACTCCAGGGTGGCTAACTATGGCTACACCTTC.

This rearrangement joins TRBV6-5 to TRBJ1-4, with D tentatively TRBD1 (5 bases). The CDR3 runs 14 residues. The V end lost 5 bases, the J end lost 5 bases, and 12 bases lay between the germline ends. Germline V gene data show CDR1 as MNHEY and CDR2 as SVGAGI. This CDR3 reads CASSPGTRNEKLFF. The DNA of the CDR3 is TGTGCCAGCAGTCCCGGGACCCGAAATGAAAAACTGTTTTTT.

This clone was counted between two and nine times. The gene calls are TRBV2 and TRBJ2-7; a possible D gene is TRBD2 (5 bases). This CDR3 comprises 14 residues. CDR1 is SNHLY, CDR2 FYNNEI, per germline. The V gene lost 7 bases and the J gene lost 0 bases, with 13 bases spanning the gap. CDR3 sequence (DNA): TGTGCCAGCATTGGTCGGGGTAGCTCCTACGAGCAGTACTTC. Amino acids: CASIGRGSSYEQYF. Full variable domain (remainder filled in from reference TRBV2 and TRBJ2-7): EPEVTQTPSHQVTQMGQEVILRCVPISNHLYFYWYRQILGQKVEFLVSFYNNEISEKSEIFDDQFSVERPDGSNFTLKIRSTKLEDSAMYFCASIGRGSSYEQYFGPGTRLTVT.

The chain uses TRBV28 and TRBJ2-7; 9 nucleotides line up with TRBD1. Looked up from germline, CDR1 is MDHEN and CDR2 is SYDVKM. The CDR3 covers 15 residues. The V and J ends lost 6 bases and 2 bases, in that order; junction bases with no gene match: 8. As DNA, the CDR3 is TGTGCCAGCAGGGTAGGGACAGGGCCCCCCTACGAGCAGTACTTC. As protein: CASRVGTGPPYEQYF.

This clone occurred once. This chain connects TRBV5-4 to TRBJ2-7, with D possibly matching TRBD1 (6 bases). This CDR3 comprises 14 residues. The germline V gene encodes CDR1 SGHNT and CDR2 YYREEE (reference sequence). V dropped 2 bases and J dropped 2 bases, with 11 bases sitting between them. Here the CDR3 reads CASSFRQATYEQYF. CDR3 coding DNA: TGTGCCAGCAGCTTCCGACAGGCAACCTACGAGCAGTACTTC. The full variable domain, completed using reference TRBV5-4 and TRBJ2-7, is ETGVTQSPTHLIKTRGQQVTLRCSSQSGHNTVSWYQQALGQGPQFIFQYYREEENGRGNFPPRFSGLQFPNYSSELNVNALELDDSALYLCASSFRQATYEQYFGPGTRLTVT.

The chain couples TRBV6-5 to TRBJ1-1; TRBD1 aligns across 7 bases. V gave up 7 bases and J gave up 6 bases; unmatched junction bases: 14. Germline V gene data show CDR1 as MNHEY and CDR2 as SVGAGI. CDR3 length: 15 residues. This CDR3 is CASNARQGQGAEAFF. CDR3 nucleotides: TGTGCCAGCAATGCCCGACAGGGTCAGGGTGCTGAAGCTTTCTTT.

This clone was detected only once. This rearrangement joins TRBV2 to TRBJ2-2, with D possibly being TRBD1 or TRBD2 (6 bases each). Germline values: CDR1 SNHLY, CDR2 FYNNEI. Trimming stripped 2 bases from V and 8 bases from J, with 18 bases between. The CDR3 consists of 16 residues. In nucleotides, the CDR3 is TGTGCCAGCAGTGAAATAGGCCACCGGGGGCCAGGGGAGCTGTTTTTT. It is translated as CASSEIGHRGPGELFF.

This sequence joins TRBV27 and TRBJ2-3; 12 positions match TRBD2. The CDR3 is 16 amino acids. Germline CDR1 and CDR2: MNHEY and SMNVEV (reference sequence). The V segment lost 6 bases and the J segment 4 bases; nucleotides outside the gene matches: 8. The chain's CDR3 is CASRRTSGAGADTQYF. The CDR3, as DNA: TGTGCCAGCAGGAGGACTAGCGGGGCGGGGGCAGATACGCAGTATTTT.